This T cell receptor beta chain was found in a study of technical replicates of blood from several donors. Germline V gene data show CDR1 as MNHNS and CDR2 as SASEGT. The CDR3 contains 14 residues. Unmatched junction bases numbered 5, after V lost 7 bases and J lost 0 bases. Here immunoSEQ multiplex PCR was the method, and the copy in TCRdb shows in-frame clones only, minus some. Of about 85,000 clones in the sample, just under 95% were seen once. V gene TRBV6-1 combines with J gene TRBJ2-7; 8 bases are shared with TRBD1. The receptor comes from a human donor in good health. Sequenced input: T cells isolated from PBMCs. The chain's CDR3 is CASNRDRPSYEQYF. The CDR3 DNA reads TGTGCCAGCAACCGGGACAGGCCCTCCTACGAGCAGTACTTC.